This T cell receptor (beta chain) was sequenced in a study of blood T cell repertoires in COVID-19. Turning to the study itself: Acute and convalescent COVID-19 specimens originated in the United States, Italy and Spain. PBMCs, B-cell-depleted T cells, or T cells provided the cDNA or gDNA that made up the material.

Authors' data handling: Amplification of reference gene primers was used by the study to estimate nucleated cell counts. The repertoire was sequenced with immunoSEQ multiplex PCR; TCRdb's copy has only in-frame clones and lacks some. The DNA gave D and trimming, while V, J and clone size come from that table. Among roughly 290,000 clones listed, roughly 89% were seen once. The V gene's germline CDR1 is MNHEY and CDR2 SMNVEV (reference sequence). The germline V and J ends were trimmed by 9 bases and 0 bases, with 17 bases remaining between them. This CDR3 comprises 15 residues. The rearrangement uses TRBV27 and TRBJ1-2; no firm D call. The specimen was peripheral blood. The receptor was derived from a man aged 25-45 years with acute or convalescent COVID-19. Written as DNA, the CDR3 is TGTGCCAGTCGGGGAAGGCGAGAAGCTAACTATGGCTACACCTTC. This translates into CASRGRREANYGYTF.